The 8 T cell receptor beta chains reported below all come from one sample, sequenced in a study of control samples from healthy donors and cancer patients. Sequenced by immunoSEQ multiplex PCR; TCRdb stores in-frame clones only, minus some. Counted here are some 150,000 clones, around 92% occurring once; the ten biggest clones make up approximately 3%. Sequencing input: blood. The receptors come from a man aged 30 to 45 in good health.

V usage is TRBV6-4 and J usage is TRBJ2-1; TRBD2 matches 9 bases. Trimming took 8 bases from V and 3 from J; bases not matched to a gene: 8. This CDR3 has 15 residues. Germline V lookup: CDR1 MRHNA, CDR2 SNTAGT. Written as DNA, the CDR3 is TGTGCCAGCTCCCCGCGGGGGGGCCGCTACAATGAGCAGTTCTTC. The encoded protein is CASSPRGGRYNEQFF.

This sequence joins TRBV19 and TRBJ2-3; D tentatively reads TRBD1 or TRBD2 (5 bases each). Looked up from germline, CDR1 is LNHDA and CDR2 is SQIVND (reference sequence). The V and J ends lost 3 bases and 8 bases respectively, with 9 bases between them. CDR3 length: 12 amino acids. In DNA, the CDR3 is TGTGCCAGTAGTATTCAGGGAGCTACGCAGTATTTT. Its translation: CASSIQGATQYF. The full variable domain, in which reference TRBV19 and TRBJ2-3 provide the parts outside the CDR3, is DGGITQSPKYLFRKEGQNVTLSCEQNLNHDAMYWYRQDPGQGLRLIYYSQIVNDFQKGDIAEGYSVSREKKESFPLTVTSAQKNPTAFYLCASSIQGATQYFGPGTRLTVL.

This sequence joins TRBV27 and TRBJ2-7; 11 nucleotides line up with TRBD2. Germline-derived CDR1 and CDR2 are MNHEY and SMNVEV (reference sequence). The CDR3 runs to 15 residues. Germline trimming cut 4 bases from V and 4 bases from J; bases unmatched to any gene: 6. This CDR3 reads CASSYPGLAVYEQYF. DNA for the CDR3: TGTGCCAGCAGTTACCCGGGACTAGCGGTTTACGAGCAGTACTTC.

This chain uses TRBV2 with TRBJ1-4; 10 bases agree with TRBD1. Per the germline V gene, CDR1 is SNHLY and CDR2 is FYNNEI. Trimming cost V 6 bases and J 4 bases; bases outside gene matches: 5. The CDR3 covers 15 residues. The CDR3 sequence: CASRRDRGVNEKLFF. In DNA, the CDR3 is TGTGCCAGCAGGAGGGACAGGGGCGTTAATGAAAAACTGTTTTTT.

The chain uses TRBV3-1 (or the pseudogene TRBV3-2) and TRBJ1-2, with 11 nucleotides matching TRBD1. CDR1 is LGHDT and CDR2 is YNNKEL in the germline V gene (reference sequence). V gave up 1 base and J gave up 8 bases; unmatched junction bases: 3. CDR3 length equals 14 residues. CDR3 in DNA: TGTGCCAGCAGCCAAGGGGGGACAGGGGGAGGCTACACCTTC. As protein: CASSQGGTGGGYTF.

The gene calls are TRBV7-3 and TRBJ2-3; 8 positions agree with TRBD2. From germline, CDR1 is SGHTA and CDR2 FQGTGA. CDR3 length: 16 amino acids. J lost 2 bases, V lost 2 bases, and 6 bases had no gene match. CDR3 in DNA: TGTGCCAGCAGCTTAGGGGGAGCGGGGGACACAGATACGCAGTATTTT. This sequence encodes CASSLGGAGDTDTQYF.

This chain uses TRBV7-9 with TRBJ2-7; possibly TRBD2 for D (6 bases). The V gene lost 4 bases and the J gene lost 7 bases, with 11 bases spanning the gap. CDR3 length equals 12 residues. CDR1 SEHNR and CDR2 FQNEAQ come from the germline V gene (reference sequence). The CDR3 DNA is TGTGCCAGCAGCTCGGGACTGCGAGAGCAGTACTTC. Its translation: CASSSGLREQYF.

V is TRBV28 and J is TRBJ1-1; the D gene is possibly TRBD1 (5 bases). Per germline, CDR1 MDHEN and CDR2 SYDVKM. Deletions cut 6 bases from V and 0 bases from J, with 14 bases between. The CDR3 consists of 15 residues. CDR3 DNA: TGTGCCAGCAGCCTCACCGGGGCATTGAACACTGAAGCTTTCTTT. This translates into CASSLTGALNTEAFF.